This T cell receptor beta chain originates from a study of T cell responses to AZD1222 COVID-19 vaccine. Findings and limits, study-wide: Compared with day 0, the breadth and depth of the Spike-specific TCR repertoire rose significantly after two doses of AZD1222. There were vaccine-associated CD4 TCRs across spike, dominant at 160-218 and 743-854. Reportedly, nearly half of unique spike TCRs recognized epitopes outside B.1.351/B.1.1.7 mutations.

This clone appeared once. Antigen specificity is unknown. The CDR3 spans 14 residues. V was trimmed by 6 bases and J by 5 bases, leaving 13 bases between them. Germline values: CDR1 LNHDA, CDR2 SQIVND (reference sequence). Assay: immunoSEQ multiplex PCR; the TCRdb copy retains only in-frame clones and omits some. The data hold roughly 200,000 clones, with around nine tenths observed a single time. This chain connects TRBV19 to TRBJ1-4; D is ambiguous. The receptor's source is an adult who received the MenACWY meningococcal vaccine as a control. The sequenced sample was peripheral blood, obtained 28 days after the second dose of the MenACWY control vaccine. CDR3 loop: CASRHGSYNEKLFF. DNA of the CDR3: TGTGCCAGTAGACACGGCAGCTACAATGAAAAACTGTTTTTT.